These 25 T cell receptor beta chains were all obtained from the same sample, sequenced in a study of Ad26.COV2.S vaccination and SARS-CoV-2 variants. The repertoire was sequenced with immunoSEQ multiplex PCR; TCRdb's copy has only in-frame clones and lacks some. The sample consists of hundreds of thousands of clones, 83% of them appearing once. Treatment here: about 20 received Ad26.COV2.S at low or high dose, single or two shots; 5 received placebo; per-sample allocation not given. On day 63 after the first injection, vaccine and placebo recipients gave samples. This specimen was peripheral blood, taken in a trial of Ad26.COV2.S vaccine versus placebo. The receptor source for this set is a person aged 18-60 years who received the Ad26.COV2.S COVID-19 vaccine or a placebo.

The chain recombines TRBV4-1 with TRBJ2-7; TRBD1 matches at 9 bases. CDR1 is MGHRA and CDR2 is YSYEKL in the germline V gene. CDR3 size: 12 residues. V shed 4 bases, J shed 9 bases, and the junction held 4 bases outside the gene matches. CDR3 in amino acids: CASSPDRGMQYF. The DNA for the CDR3 is TGCGCCAGCAGCCCGGACAGGGGTATGCAGTACTTC.

This sequence joins TRBV5-1 and TRBJ2-7, with D perhaps matching TRBD1 (6 bases). The V end lost 4 bases, the J end lost 4 bases, and 9 bases lay between the germline ends. CDR1 and CDR2 from the germline V gene are SGHRS and YFSETQ. The CDR3 totals 12 residues. For the CDR3, the DNA is TGCGCCAGCAGCATCCAGGGGTACGAGCAGTACTTC. Residues: CASSIQGYEQYF.

The V gene is TRBV5-1, the J gene TRBJ2-3, with 9 bases lining up with TRBD2. V was pared by 4 bases and J by 5 bases, with 5 bases of the junction left unmatched. The CDR3 runs 14 residues. Germline assignment: CDR1 SGHRS and CDR2 YFSETQ. CDR3 amino acids: CASSQTSGLDTQYF. In DNA, the CDR3 is TGCGCCAGCAGCCAAACTAGCGGGTTAGATACGCAGTATTTT.

The chain combines TRBV29-1 with TRBJ2-5; 8 nucleotides align to TRBD2. Germline V gene data show CDR1 as SQVTM and CDR2 as ANQGSEA. The CDR3 is 13 amino acids. V lost 5 bases and J lost 4; bases outside the gene matches: 6. The CDR3 here is CSVPSGSGETQYF. CDR3 coding DNA: TGCAGCGTTCCTAGCGGGTCGGGAGAGACCCAGTACTTC.

The chain carries TRBV4-2 and TRBJ2-2, with D possibly TRBD2 on 5 matching bases. Trimming removed 1 base from V and 6 bases from J, with 6 bases in between. Germline CDR1 and CDR2: LGHNA and YNFKEQ. The CDR3 consists of 13 residues. The chain's CDR3 is CASSQGESGELFF. The CDR3 region has the DNA TGTGCCAGCAGCCAAGGGGAGTCCGGGGAGCTGTTTTTT.

The chain couples TRBV18 to TRBJ2-6, with 8 positions matching TRBD2. The CDR3 spans 17 residues. J was trimmed by 3 bases and V by 3 bases; bases with no gene match: 7. The V gene's germline CDR1 is KGHSH and CDR2 LQKENI. The CDR3 coding sequence is TGTGCCAGCTCACCGGGACTAGTGGTGGGTGGGGCCAACGTCCTGACTTTC. As protein: CASSPGLVVGGANVLTF.

This clone was seen a handful of times. The chain employs TRBV4-1 and TRBJ1-5; D gene uncertain. Germline V gene lookup returns CDR1 MGHRA and CDR2 YSYEKL. V dropped 4 bases and J dropped 0 bases, with 10 bases sitting between them. CDR3 length equals 15 residues. Written as DNA, the CDR3 is TGCGCCAGCAGCCTCGGCGTGTATAGCAATCAGCCCCAGCATTTT. This translates into CASSLGVYSNQPQHF.

About this clone itself: This sample also contains other DNA sequences that code for the same CDR3. V and J are TRBV12-3 or TRBV12-4 and TRBJ1-5; D gene ambiguous. The V end was cut by 0 bases, the J end by 5 bases, with 5 bases between. CDR3 length: 13 amino acids. The CDR3: CASSLARDQPQHF. The CDR3 DNA follows: TGTGCCAGCAGTTTAGCGCGCGATCAGCCCCAGCATTTT.

The chain uses TRBV5-1 and TRBJ1-1; D is ambiguous. This CDR3 has 16 residues. V was cut by 0 bases and J by 0 bases, with 12 bases left in between. In germline, CDR1 is SGHRS, CDR2 YFSETQ. CDR3 amino acids: CASSLGWGNMNTEAFF. CDR3 nucleotides: TGCGCCAGCAGCTTGGGGTGGGGAAACATGAACACTGAAGCTTTCTTT.

The chain uses TRBV7-9 and TRBJ1-2; D unclear. Looked up from germline, CDR1 is SEHNR and CDR2 is FQNEAQ (reference sequence). The CDR3 has 16 residues. The ends were cut back, 11 bases at V and 7 bases at J, with 29 bases in the middle. The CDR3 loop reads CAVTRLGESGLGGYTF. CDR3 DNA sequence: TGTGCCGTGACACGTCTGGGAGAAAGCGGGTTGGGTGGCTACACCTTC.

The V call is TRBV5-1, the J call TRBJ2-3; 7 nucleotides line up with TRBD2. The CDR3 consists of 18 residues. CDR1 and CDR2 from the germline V gene are SGHRS and YFSETQ. V was clipped by 0 bases and J by 4 bases; unmatched bases: 14. CDR3 in DNA: TGCGCCAGCAGCTTGGCGGGGAAGTCGGGAGGTTGGGCAGATACGCAGTATTTT. Residues: CASSLAGKSGGWADTQYF.

The genes are TRBV9 and TRBJ1-2, with TRBD1 identical over 7 bases. J gave up 3 bases and V 1 base, and 6 bases lay outside the gene matches. The CDR3 has 15 amino acids. Germline V gene data show CDR1 as SGDLS and CDR2 as YYNGEE. The CDR3 DNA sequence: TGTGCCAGCAGCGTAAGTGGCAGGGGGGACTATGGCTACACCTTC. Amino acid sequence: CASSVSGRGDYGYTF.

The chain joins TRBV19 to TRBJ1-2; TRBD1 matches 7 bases. This CDR3 is built from 14 residues. Germline V lookup: CDR1 LNHDA, CDR2 SQIVND (reference sequence). Trimming removed 6 bases from V and 8 bases from J; junction bases left unmatched: 12. The CDR3: CASREARDSDGYTF. In nucleotides, the CDR3 is TGTGCCAGTAGGGAGGCCCGGGACAGCGACGGCTACACCTTC.

This clone has a handful of counts. V is TRBV18 and J is TRBJ1-1, with D hard to call. The CDR3 totals 12 residues. Germline CDR1 reads KGHSH; CDR2 reads LQKENI. Between the trimmed V and J ends, which lost 3 bases and 8 bases, there was a span of 10 bases. CDR3 protein: CASSPIGKEAFF. The CDR3, as DNA: TGTGCCAGCTCACCGATTGGTAAAGAAGCTTTCTTT.

In this sample, this clone turned up once. The rearrangement links TRBV19 to TRBJ1-1; D may be TRBD1 (6 bases). Between the trimmed V and J ends, which lost 0 bases and 3 bases, there was a span of 17 bases. Germline V gives CDR1 LNHDA, CDR2 SQIVND (reference sequence). The CDR3 has 17 amino acids. CDR3: CASSIEYRVYEYTEAFF. CDR3 in DNA: TGTGCCAGTAGTATAGAGTACAGGGTCTATGAGTACACTGAAGCTTTCTTT.

The V and J genes are TRBV6-2 or TRBV6-3 and TRBJ1-5; D possibly corresponds to TRBD1 (6 bases). Trimming stripped 6 bases from V and 7 bases from J, with 22 bases between. The CDR3 consists of 16 residues. Germline V gene sequence: CDR1 MNHEY, CDR2 SVGEGT. In nucleotides, the CDR3 is TGTGCCAGCAGCCCACTACACAGGGATAGAAGGCAGCCCCAGCATTTT. This gives the protein CASSPLHRDRRQPQHF.

The rearrangement joins TRBV7-9 to TRBJ1-2, with D possibly TRBD1 on 6 matching bases. The CDR3 consists of 15 residues. In germline, CDR1 is SEHNR, CDR2 FQNEAQ (reference sequence). V dropped 5 bases and J dropped 7 bases, with 20 bases sitting between them. The CDR3 loop is CASSPGPGAFGGYTF. The CDR3, as DNA: TGTGCCAGCAGCCCCGGCCCGGGGGCTTTCGGTGGCTACACCTTC. The whole variable domain, remainder taken from reference TRBV7-9 and TRBJ1-2, is DTGVSQNPRHKITKRGQNVTFRCDPISEHNRLYWYRQTLGQGPEFLTYFQNEAQLEKSRLLSDRFSAERPKGSFSTLEIQRTEQGDSAMYLCASSPGPGAFGGYTFGSGTRLTVV.

This chain connects TRBV6-2 or TRBV6-3 to TRBJ2-2, with 11 bases aligning to TRBD2. This CDR3 spans 15 amino acids. The germline V gene encodes CDR1 MNHEY and CDR2 SVGEGT. V was pared by 5 bases and J by 6 bases, with 5 bases of the junction left unmatched. This CDR3 is CASSPTSGGAGELFF. Written as DNA, the CDR3 is TGTGCCAGCAGTCCCACTAGCGGGGGTGCCGGGGAGCTGTTTTTT.

This clone was seen a few times. The genes are TRBV5-1 and TRBJ1-2; the D gene is possibly TRBD1 (5 bases). Trimming left V 4 bases short and J 7 bases short, with 14 bases between. The CDR3 has 13 residues. Germline lookup yields CDR1 SGHRS and CDR2 YFSETQ. The CDR3 DNA sequence: TGCGCCAGCAGCCAGGGTCCTAGGGGTGGCTACACCTTC. Translation gives CASSQGPRGGYTF. Filled out from reference TRBV5-1 and TRBJ1-2, the complete variable domain reads KAGVTQTPRYLIKTRGQQVTLSCSPISGHRSVSWYQQTPGQGLQFLFEYFSETQRNKGNFPGRFSGRQFSNSRSEMNVSTLELGDSALYLCASSQGPRGGYTFGSGTRLTVV.

The sample holds one count of this clone. The gene calls are TRBV6-5 and TRBJ1-6; D gene uncertain. Trimming removed 9 bases from V and 0 bases from J, with 6 bases in between. The CDR3 has 13 amino acids. In germline, CDR1 is MNHEY, CDR2 SVGAGI. CDR3 region: CASSRSYNSPLHF. In DNA form, the CDR3 reads TGTGCCAGTTCTCGCTCCTATAATTCACCCCTCCACTTT.

The J gene is TRBJ1-4, the V gene TRBV5-4; D possibly corresponds to TRBD1 (5 bases). The V gene lost 4 bases and the J gene lost 8 bases, with 18 bases spanning the gap. This CDR3 has 15 amino acids. The germline CDR1 and CDR2 sequences are SGHNT and YYREEE (reference sequence). This chain's CDR3 is CASSRRGLHGEKLFF. CDR3 DNA sequence: TGTGCCAGCAGCCGTAGGGGCCTACACGGAGAAAAACTGTTTTTT.

The V gene is TRBV15, the J gene TRBJ1-1, with unresolved D. V was shortened by 0 bases and J by 1 base, with 6 bases between the two germline ends. Germline CDR1 LNHNV, CDR2 YYDKDF (reference sequence). This CDR3 is built from 14 residues. CDR3 loop: CATSREAENTEAFF. CDR3 DNA: TGTGCCACCAGCAGAGAGGCGGAGAACACTGAAGCTTTCTTT.

The CDR3: CASSPTILSGYTF. CDR3 DNA: TGTGCCAGTAGTCCGACAATCCTTTCTGGCTACACCTTC. V gene TRBV19 combines with J gene TRBJ1-2, with no clear D. Per the germline V gene, CDR1 is LNHDA and CDR2 is SQIVND (reference sequence). The V and J ends lost 5 bases and 7 bases respectively, with 14 bases between them. The CDR3 is made up of 13 amino acids.

The gene calls are TRBV7-9 and TRBJ1-2; TRBD1 might be the D (6 bases). This CDR3 is 14 amino acids long. CDR1 and CDR2 from the germline V gene are SEHNR and FQNEAQ (reference sequence). The V end was cut by 5 bases, the J end by 8 bases, with 18 bases between. The CDR3 DNA sequence: TGTGCCAGCAGCCGCCCCCCAGCAGGGGTGGGCTACACCTTC. It translates to CASSRPPAGVGYTF.

V gene TRBV5-5 combines with J gene TRBJ1-4; D not resolved. V lost 0 bases and J lost 4, with 13 bases in between. Germline V lookup: CDR1 SGHKS, CDR2 YYEKEE (reference sequence). This CDR3 comprises 16 residues. Written as DNA, the CDR3 is TGTGCCAGCAGCTTGGTTGTAGGAGGGATTAATGAAAAACTGTTTTTT. Amino acids: CASSLVVGGINEKLFF.